The entry below gives a single TCR beta chain sequence along with its context. Other DNA sequences in this specimen translate into the identical CDR3. This entry comes from a study of shared clonotypes between healthy human individuals. Trimming cost V 10 bases and J 1 base, with 10 bases left between them. Germline V gene lookup returns CDR1 LNHDA and CDR2 SQIVND (reference sequence). The length of the CDR3 is 12 residues. Selected positively for CCR7 and CD45RO-negative, naive CD8 cells excluded terminally differentiated effector memory CD45RA+ cells. Some clones are missing from TCRdb's copy, which holds only in-frame ones; the method was immunoSEQ multiplex PCR. The sample contains 2 million to 2.5 million clones, approximately 94% of which appear only once.

The V call is TRBV19, the J call TRBJ1-1, with unresolved D. The sequence was collected from a man in his late teens or twenties in good health. Some clones in this sample may be carry-over from other donors' samples. The sequencing input was naive CD8+ T cells from PBMCs. CDR3 sequence (DNA): TGTGCCACCTCAACGGGGAACACTGAAGCTTTCTTT. It specifies CATSTGNTEAFF. The full variable domain, completed using reference TRBV19 and TRBJ1-1, is DGGITQSPKYLFRKEGQNVTLSCEQNLNHDAMYWYRQDPGQGLRLIYYSQIVNDFQKGDIAEGYSVSREKKESFPLTVTSAQKNPTAFYLCATSTGNTEAFFGQGTRLTVV.